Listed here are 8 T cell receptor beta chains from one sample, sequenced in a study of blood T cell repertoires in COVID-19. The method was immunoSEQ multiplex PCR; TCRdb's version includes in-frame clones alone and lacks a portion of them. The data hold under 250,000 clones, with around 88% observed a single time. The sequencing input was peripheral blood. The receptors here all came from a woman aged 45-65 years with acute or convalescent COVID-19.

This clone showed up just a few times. The CDR3 region is CATWDSVNTGELFF. The CDR3 nucleotides read TGTGCCACCTGGGACTCCGTGAACACCGGGGAGCTGTTTTTT. This chain connects TRBV27 to TRBJ2-2; D perhaps matches TRBD2 (6 bases). The CDR3 spans 14 residues. From germline, CDR1 is MNHEY and CDR2 SMNVEV (reference sequence). V was shortened by 10 bases and J by 1 base, with 13 bases between the two germline ends.

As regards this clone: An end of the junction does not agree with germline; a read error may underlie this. CDR3 in amino acids: CASSLAGTSGMLIF. The CDR3, as DNA: TGTGCCAGCAGCCTCGCCGGGACTAGCGGGATGTTGATCTTC. The rearrangement uses TRBV7-3 and TRBJ2-1; 13 bases match TRBD2. Per germline, CDR1 SGHTA and CDR2 FQGTGA. This CDR3 comprises 14 residues.

The CDR3 region has the DNA TGTGCCAGCTCACTTGTGGGAGATGGAGAGACCCAGTACTTC. As protein: CASSLVGDGETQYF. This chain joins TRBV18 and TRBJ2-5, with a tentative D call TRBD2 (5 bases). Trimming pared 4 bases from V and 4 bases from J, leaving 13 bases between. Germline CDR1 reads KGHSH; CDR2 reads LQKENI. This CDR3 has 14 residues.

The CDR3 DNA follows: TGTGCCAGCAGCTTACAGGGGAACACTGAAGCTTTCTTT. This gives the protein CASSLQGNTEAFF. The gene calls are TRBV7-3 and TRBJ1-1; a possible D gene is TRBD1 (5 bases). Deletions cut 2 bases from V and 1 base from J, with 5 bases between. Germline V gene data show CDR1 as SGHTA and CDR2 as FQGTGA. The CDR3 runs 13 residues.

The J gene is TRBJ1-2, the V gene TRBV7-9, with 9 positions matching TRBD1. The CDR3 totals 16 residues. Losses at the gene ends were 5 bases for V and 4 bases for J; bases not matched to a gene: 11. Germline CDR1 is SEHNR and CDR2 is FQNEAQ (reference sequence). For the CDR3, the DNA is TGTGCCAGCAGCCAGCAGGCCGGGACAGGGTTCTATGGCTACACCTTC. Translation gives CASSQQAGTGFYGYTF.

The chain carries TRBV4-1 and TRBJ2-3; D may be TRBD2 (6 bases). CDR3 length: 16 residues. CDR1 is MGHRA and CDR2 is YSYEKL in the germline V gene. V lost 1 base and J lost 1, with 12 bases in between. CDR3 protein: CASSQGLALRTDTQYF. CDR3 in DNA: TGCGCCAGCAGCCAAGGCCTAGCGTTACGCACAGATACGCAGTATTTT.

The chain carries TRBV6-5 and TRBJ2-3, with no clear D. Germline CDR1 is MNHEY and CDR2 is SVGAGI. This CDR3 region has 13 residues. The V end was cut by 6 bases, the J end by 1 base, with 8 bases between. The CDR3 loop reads CASRSSGTDTQYF. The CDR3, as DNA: TGTGCCAGCAGGTCGTCTGGCACAGATACGCAGTATTTT.

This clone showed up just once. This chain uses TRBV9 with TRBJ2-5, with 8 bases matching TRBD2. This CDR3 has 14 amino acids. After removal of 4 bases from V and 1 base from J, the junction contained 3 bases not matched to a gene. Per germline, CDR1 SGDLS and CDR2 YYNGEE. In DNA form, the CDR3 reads TGTGCCAGCAGCCCCCGGGGGGGCCAAGAGACCCAGTACTTC. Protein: CASSPRGGQETQYF.